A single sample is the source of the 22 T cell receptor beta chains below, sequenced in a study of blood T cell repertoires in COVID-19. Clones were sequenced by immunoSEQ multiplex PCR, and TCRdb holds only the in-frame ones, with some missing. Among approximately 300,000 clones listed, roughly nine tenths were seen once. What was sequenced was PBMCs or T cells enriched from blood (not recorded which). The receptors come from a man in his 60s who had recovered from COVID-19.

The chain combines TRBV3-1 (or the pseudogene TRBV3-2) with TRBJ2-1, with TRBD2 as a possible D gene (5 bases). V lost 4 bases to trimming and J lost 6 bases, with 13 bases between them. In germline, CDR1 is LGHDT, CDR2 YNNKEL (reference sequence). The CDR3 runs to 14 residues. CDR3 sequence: CASSLLGRFNEQFF. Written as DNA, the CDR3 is TGTGCCAGCAGCCTACTGGGGAGATTCAATGAGCAGTTCTTC.

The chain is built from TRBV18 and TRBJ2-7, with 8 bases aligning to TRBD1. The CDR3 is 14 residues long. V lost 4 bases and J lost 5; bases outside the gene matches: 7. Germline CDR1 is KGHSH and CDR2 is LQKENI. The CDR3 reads CASSLTGGSNEQYF. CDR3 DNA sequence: TGTGCCAGCTCACTTACAGGGGGATCAAACGAGCAGTACTTC.

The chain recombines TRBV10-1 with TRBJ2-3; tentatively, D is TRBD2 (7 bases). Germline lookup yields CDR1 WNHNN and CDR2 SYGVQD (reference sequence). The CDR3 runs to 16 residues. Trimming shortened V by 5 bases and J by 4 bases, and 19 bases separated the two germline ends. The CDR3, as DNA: TGCGCCAGCAGTACCTTCGGGGGGCCGGGCGCAGATACGCAGTATTTT. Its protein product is CASSTFGGPGADTQYF.

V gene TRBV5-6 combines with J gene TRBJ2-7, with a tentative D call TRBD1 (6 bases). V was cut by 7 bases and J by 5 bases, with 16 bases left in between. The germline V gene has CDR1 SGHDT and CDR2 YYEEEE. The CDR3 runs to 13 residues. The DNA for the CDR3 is TGTGCCAGCGGACCACAGGGTCGCGACGAGCAGTACTTC. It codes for CASGPQGRDEQYF.

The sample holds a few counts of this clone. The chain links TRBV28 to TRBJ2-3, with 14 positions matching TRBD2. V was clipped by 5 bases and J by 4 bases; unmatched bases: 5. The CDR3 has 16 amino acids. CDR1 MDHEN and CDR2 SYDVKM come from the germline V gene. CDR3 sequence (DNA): TGTGCCAGCAGTGATCCGGGACTAGCGGGAGCAGATACGCAGTATTTT. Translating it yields CASSDPGLAGADTQYF.

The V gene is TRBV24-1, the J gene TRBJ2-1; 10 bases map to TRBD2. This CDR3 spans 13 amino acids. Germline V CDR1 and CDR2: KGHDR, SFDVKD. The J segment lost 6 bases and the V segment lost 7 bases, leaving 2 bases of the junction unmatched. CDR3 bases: TGTGCCACCAGGACTAGCGGGCGCAATGAGCAGTTCTTC. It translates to CATRTSGRNEQFF.

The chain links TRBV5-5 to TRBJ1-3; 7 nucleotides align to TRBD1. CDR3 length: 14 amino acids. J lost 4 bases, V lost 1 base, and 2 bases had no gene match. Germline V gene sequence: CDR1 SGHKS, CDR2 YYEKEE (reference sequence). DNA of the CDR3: TGTGCCAGCAGCTTGACAGGGGCAGGAAACACCATATATTTT. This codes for CASSLTGAGNTIYF. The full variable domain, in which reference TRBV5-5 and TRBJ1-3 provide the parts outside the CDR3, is DAGVTQSPTHLIKTRGQQVTLRCSPISGHKSVSWYQQVLGQGPQFIFQYYEKEERGRGNFPDRFSARQFPNYSSELNVNALLLGDSALYLCASSLTGAGNTIYFGEGSWLTVV.

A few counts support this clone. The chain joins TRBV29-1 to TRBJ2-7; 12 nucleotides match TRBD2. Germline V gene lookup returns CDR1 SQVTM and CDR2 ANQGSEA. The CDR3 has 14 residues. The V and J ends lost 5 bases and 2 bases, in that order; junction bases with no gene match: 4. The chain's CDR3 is CSVRLAGGAYEQYF. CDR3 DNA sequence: TGCAGCGTTCGCCTAGCGGGAGGGGCCTACGAGCAGTACTTC.

CDR3 DNA sequence: TGCGCCAGCAGCGCCCAGGACAGAAATAATTCACCCCTCCACTTT. As protein: CASSAQDRNNSPLHF. The genes are TRBV5-1 and TRBJ1-6; maybe TRBD1 (6 bases). Trimming pared 4 bases from V and 5 bases from J, leaving 13 bases between. The length of the CDR3 is 15 residues. Per germline, CDR1 SGHRS and CDR2 YFSETQ.

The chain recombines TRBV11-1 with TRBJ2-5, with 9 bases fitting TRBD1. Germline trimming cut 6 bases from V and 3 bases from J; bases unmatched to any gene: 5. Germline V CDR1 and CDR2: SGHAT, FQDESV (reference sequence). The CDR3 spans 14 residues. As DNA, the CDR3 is TGTGCCAGCAGGAAGGACAGGGGCGAAGAGACCCAGTACTTC. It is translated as CASRKDRGEETQYF. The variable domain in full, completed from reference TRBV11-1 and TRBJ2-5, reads EAEVAQSPRYKITEKSQAVAFWCDPISGHATLYWYRQILGQGPELLVQFQDESVVDDSQLPKDRFSAERLKGVDSTLKIQPAELGDSAMYLCASRKDRGEETQYFGPGTRLLVL.

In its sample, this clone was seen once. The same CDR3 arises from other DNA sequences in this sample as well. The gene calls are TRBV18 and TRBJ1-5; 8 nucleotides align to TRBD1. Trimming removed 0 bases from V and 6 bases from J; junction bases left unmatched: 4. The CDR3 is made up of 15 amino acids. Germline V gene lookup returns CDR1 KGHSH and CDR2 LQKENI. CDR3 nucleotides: TGTGCCAGCTCACCACCCGGACAGGGCGGTCAGCCCCAGCATTTT. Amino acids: CASSPPGQGGQPQHF.

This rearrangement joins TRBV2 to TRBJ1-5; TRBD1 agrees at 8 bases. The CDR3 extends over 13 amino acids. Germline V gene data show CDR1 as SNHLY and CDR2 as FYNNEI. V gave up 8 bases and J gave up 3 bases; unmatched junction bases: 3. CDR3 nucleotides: TGTGCCAGCGCACAGGGGGACAATCAGCCCCAGCATTTT. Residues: CASAQGDNQPQHF. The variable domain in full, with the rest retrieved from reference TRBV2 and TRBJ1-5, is EPEVTQTPSHQVTQMGQEVILRCVPISNHLYFYWYRQILGQKVEFLVSFYNNEISEKSEIFDDQFSVERPDGSNFTLKIRSTKLEDSAMYFCASAQGDNQPQHFGDGTRLSIL.

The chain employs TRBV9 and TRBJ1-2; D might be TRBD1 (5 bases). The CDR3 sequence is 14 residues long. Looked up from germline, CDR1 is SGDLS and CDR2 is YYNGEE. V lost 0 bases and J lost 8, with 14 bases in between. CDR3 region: CASSVELEGAGYTF. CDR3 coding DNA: TGTGCCAGCAGCGTAGAATTGGAAGGGGCCGGCTACACCTTC.

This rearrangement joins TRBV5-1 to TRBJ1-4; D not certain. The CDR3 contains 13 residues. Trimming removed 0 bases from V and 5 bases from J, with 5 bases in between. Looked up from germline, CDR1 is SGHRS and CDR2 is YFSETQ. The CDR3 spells CASSLAGNEKLFF. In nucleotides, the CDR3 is TGCGCCAGCAGCTTGGCGGGGAATGAAAAACTGTTTTTT.

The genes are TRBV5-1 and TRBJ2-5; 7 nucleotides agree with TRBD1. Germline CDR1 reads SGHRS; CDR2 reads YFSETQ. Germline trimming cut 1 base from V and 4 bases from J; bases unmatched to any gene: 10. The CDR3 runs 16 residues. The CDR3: CASSLYRGGSGETQYF. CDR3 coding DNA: TGCGCCAGCAGCTTGTACAGGGGCGGGTCAGGAGAGACCCAGTACTTC.

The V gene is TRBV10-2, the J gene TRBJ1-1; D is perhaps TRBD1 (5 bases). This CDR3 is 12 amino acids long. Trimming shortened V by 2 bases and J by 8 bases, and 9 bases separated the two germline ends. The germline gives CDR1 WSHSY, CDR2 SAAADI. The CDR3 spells CASSEAGGEAFF. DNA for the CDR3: TGCGCCAGCAGTGAGGCGGGGGGGGAAGCTTTCTTT.

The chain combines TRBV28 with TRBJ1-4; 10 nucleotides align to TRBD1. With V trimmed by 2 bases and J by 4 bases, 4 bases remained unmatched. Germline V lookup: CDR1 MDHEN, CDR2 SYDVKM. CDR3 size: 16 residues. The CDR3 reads CASSLVGTGVNEKLFF. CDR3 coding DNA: TGTGCCAGCAGTTTAGTTGGGACAGGGGTTAATGAAAAACTGTTTTTT.

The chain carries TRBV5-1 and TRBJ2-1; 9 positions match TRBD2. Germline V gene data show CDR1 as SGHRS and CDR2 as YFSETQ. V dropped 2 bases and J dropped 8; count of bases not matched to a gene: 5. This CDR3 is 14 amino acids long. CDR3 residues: CASSFLAGSDEQFF. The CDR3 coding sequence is TGCGCCAGCAGCTTCCTAGCGGGATCCGATGAGCAGTTCTTC.

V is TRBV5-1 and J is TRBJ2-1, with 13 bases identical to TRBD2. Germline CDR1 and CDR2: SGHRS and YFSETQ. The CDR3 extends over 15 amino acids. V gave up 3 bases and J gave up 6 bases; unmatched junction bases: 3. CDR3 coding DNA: TGCGCCAGCAGCTCTAGACTAGCGGGAGGCAATGAGCAGTTCTTC. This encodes CASSSRLAGGNEQFF.

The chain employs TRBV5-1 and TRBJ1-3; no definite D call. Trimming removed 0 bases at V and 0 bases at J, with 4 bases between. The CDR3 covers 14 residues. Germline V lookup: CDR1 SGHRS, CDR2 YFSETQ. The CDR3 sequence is CASSLGVSGNTIYF. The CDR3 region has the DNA TGCGCCAGCAGCTTGGGAGTCTCTGGAAACACCATATATTTT.

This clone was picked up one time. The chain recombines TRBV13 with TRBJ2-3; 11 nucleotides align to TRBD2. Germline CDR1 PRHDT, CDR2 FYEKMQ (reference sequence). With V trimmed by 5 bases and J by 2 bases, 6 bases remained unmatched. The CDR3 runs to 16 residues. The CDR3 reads CASSANSGRATDTQYF. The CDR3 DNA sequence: TGTGCCAGCAGCGCAAATAGCGGGAGGGCCACAGATACGCAGTATTTT. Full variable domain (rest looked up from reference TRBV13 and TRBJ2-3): AAGVIQSPRHLIKEKRETATLKCYPIPRHDTVYWYQQGPGQDPQFLISFYEKMQSDKGSIPDRFSAQQFSDYHSELNMSSLELGDSALYFCASSANSGRATDTQYFGPGTRLTVL.

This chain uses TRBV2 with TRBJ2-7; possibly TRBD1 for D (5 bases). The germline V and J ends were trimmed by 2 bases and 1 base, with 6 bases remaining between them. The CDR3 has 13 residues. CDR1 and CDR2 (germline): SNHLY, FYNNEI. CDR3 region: CASSEQGSYEQYF. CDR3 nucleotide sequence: TGTGCCAGCAGTGAACAGGGATCCTACGAGCAGTACTTC.